This is a list of T cell receptor beta chains from one sample in a study of blood T cells in healthy people across ages. TCRdb independently ran MiXCR on the 5' RACE reads; one entry per CDR3 protein. The sample records hundreds of thousands of distinct CDR3 sequences, around half being singletons. Sequenced sample: blood. The receptors were sampled from a woman aged 55-70 years in good health. The CDR3 runs from the conserved cysteine through the conserved F or W. Fields, in order: J gene, V gene, CDR3 protein.

j_gene: TRBJ2-3; v_gene: TRBV20-1; CDR3aa: CSARDPGGRGHGDTQYF
j_gene: TRBJ2-7; v_gene: TRBV27; CDR3aa: CASSLGLGGTNEQYF
j_gene: TRBJ1-1; v_gene: TRBV27; CDR3aa: CASSSARFHGGTEAFF
j_gene: TRBJ2-3; v_gene: TRBV5-1; CDR3aa: CASSLRDRAPDTQYF
j_gene: TRBJ2-3; v_gene: TRBV5-1; CDR3aa: CASSLDGTSTDTQYF
j_gene: TRBJ1-1; v_gene: TRBV5-1; CDR3aa: CASSVRQDSGAFF
j_gene: TRBJ2-3; v_gene: TRBV3-1; CDR3aa: CASSQTLDTQYF
j_gene: TRBJ1-3; v_gene: TRBV25-1; CDR3aa: CASSESPRDTIYF
j_gene: TRBJ2-1; v_gene: TRBV12-3/TRBV12-4; CDR3aa: CASNPQGNDEQFF
j_gene: TRBJ2-1; v_gene: TRBV9; CDR3aa: CASSVETRQGYNEQFF
j_gene: TRBJ1-5; v_gene: TRBV7-9; CDR3aa: CASSLGLGNQPQHF
j_gene: TRBJ2-3; v_gene: TRBV7-2; CDR3aa: CASSLGLAGTDTQYF
j_gene: TRBJ2-7; v_gene: TRBV18; CDR3aa: CASSPPGRGRYEQYF
j_gene: TRBJ2-3; v_gene: TRBV24-1; CDR3aa: CATSVPSGSFGTDTQYF
j_gene: TRBJ1-3; v_gene: TRBV7-2; CDR3aa: CASKYRALSGNTIYF
j_gene: TRBJ1-2; v_gene: TRBV11-2; CDR3aa: CASSLRLDSLGGYTF